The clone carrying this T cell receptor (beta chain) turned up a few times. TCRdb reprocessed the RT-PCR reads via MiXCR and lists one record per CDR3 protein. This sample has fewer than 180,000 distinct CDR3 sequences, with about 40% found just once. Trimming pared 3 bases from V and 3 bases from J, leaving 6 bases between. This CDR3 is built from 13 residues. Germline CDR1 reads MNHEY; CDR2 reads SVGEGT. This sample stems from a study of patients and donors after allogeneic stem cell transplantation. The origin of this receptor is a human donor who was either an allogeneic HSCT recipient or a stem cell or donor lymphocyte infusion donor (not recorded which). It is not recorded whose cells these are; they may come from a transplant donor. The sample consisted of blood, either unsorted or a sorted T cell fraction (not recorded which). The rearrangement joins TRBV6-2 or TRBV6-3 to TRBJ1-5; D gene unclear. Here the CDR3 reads CASSYPPNQPQHF. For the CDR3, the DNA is TGTGCCAGCAGTTATCCGCCCAATCAGCCCCAGCATTTT.